This T cell receptor (beta chain) was captured by sequencing in a study of blood T cells in healthy people across ages. Study outcomes and limitations: Both higher diversity and more naive CD4+ cells marked long-lived donors when set against aged donors.

Germline loops: CDR1 SGHTA, CDR2 FQGNSA. This CDR3 region has 11 residues. About this clonotype: What it binds is unknown.

A J-beta primer mix and a sample-barcoded 5' primer were used in a second PCR of about 7 to 12 cycles. TCRdb reprocessed the 5' RACE reads via MiXCR and lists one record per CDR3 protein. This table has roughly 700,000 distinct CDR3 sequences, approximately 25% appearing once. The same sample was also used in a study of T cells of mothers and their children. This second report adds: Samples were provided by three healthy Caucasian mothers and their six children. There were over 9 million TCR beta CDR3 reads from each mother and approximately 3 million from each child. The authors found no persistent microchimeric T cell clones.

The sequence was collected from a boy younger than 18 in good health. The specimen was blood. The rearrangement joins TRBV7-2 to TRBJ2-5, with D perhaps matching TRBD1 (5 bases). The J call is in doubt because the DNA end fits TRBJ2-7 better. CDR3 bases: TGTGCCAGCAGCTGGCAGGGCGAGCAGTACTTC. It translates to CASSWQGEQYF.